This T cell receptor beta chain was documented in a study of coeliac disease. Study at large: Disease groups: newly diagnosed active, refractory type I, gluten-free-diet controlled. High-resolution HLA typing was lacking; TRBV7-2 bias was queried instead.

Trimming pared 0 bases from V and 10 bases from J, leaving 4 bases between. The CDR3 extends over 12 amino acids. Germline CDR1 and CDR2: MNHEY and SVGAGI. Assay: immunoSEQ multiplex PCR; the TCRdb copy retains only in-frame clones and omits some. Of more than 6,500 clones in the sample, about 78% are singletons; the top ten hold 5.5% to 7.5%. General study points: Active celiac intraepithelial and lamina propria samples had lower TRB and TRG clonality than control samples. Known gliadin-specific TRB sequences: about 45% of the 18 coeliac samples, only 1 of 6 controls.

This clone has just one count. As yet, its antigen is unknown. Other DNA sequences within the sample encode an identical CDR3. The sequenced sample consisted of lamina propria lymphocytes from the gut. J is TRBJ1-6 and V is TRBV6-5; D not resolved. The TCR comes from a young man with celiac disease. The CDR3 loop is CASSYSGSPLHF. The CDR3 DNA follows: TGTGCCAGCAGTTACTCGGGCTCACCCCTCCACTTT.